The 14 T cell receptor beta chains given below trace back to one sample, sequenced in a study of T cell responses to AZD1222 COVID-19 vaccine. Here immunoSEQ multiplex PCR was the method, and the copy in TCRdb shows in-frame clones only, minus some. The repertoire holds 69,000 or so clones, approximately 90% seen once, with approximately 5% in the top ten. Sequencing was performed on peripheral blood, taken 28 days after the second dose of the MenACWY control vaccine. The receptors here all came from an adult who received the MenACWY meningococcal vaccine as a control.

This clone is categorized as hyperexpanded (1% or more). The V call is TRBV6-5, the J call TRBJ2-7, with 10 bases that match TRBD1. Germline CDR1 reads MNHEY; CDR2 reads SVGAGI. V lost 2 bases, J lost 6 bases, and 10 bases stayed unmatched. The CDR3 consists of 16 residues. CDR3 region: CASSYTPGQGIFEQYF. Here the CDR3 DNA reads TGTGCCAGCAGTTACACACCGGGACAGGGGATCTTCGAGCAGTACTTC.

The chain has TRBV6-2 or TRBV6-3 and TRBJ1-5; TRBD1 is a possible D gene (5 bases). CDR1 is MNHEY, CDR2 SVGEGT, per germline. CDR3 length: 17 residues. Trimming stripped 5 bases from V and 3 bases from J, with 20 bases between. The CDR3 DNA sequence: TGTGCCAGCAGTACCCGGGACTTTTCTCAGGCCAATCAGCCCCAGCATTTT. Protein: CASSTRDFSQANQPQHF.

The V call is TRBV5-6, the J call TRBJ1-5; 12 nucleotides agree with TRBD1. Germline values: CDR1 SGHDT, CDR2 YYEEEE. This CDR3 contains 16 residues. Trimming cost V 3 bases and J 6 bases; bases outside gene matches: 7. The CDR3 here is CASSSGTGGAGQPQHF. As DNA, the CDR3 is TGTGCCAGCAGCTCCGGGACAGGGGGCGCGGGTCAGCCCCAGCATTTT.

The genes are TRBV7-9 and TRBJ2-3; possibly TRBD2 for D (5 bases). Trimming removed 6 bases at V and 2 bases at J, with 18 bases between. CDR3 length: 16 residues. Germline CDR1 reads SEHNR; CDR2 reads FQNEAQ (reference sequence). The DNA for the CDR3 is TGTGCCAGCAGATCCTATCGGGGTTTTGACACAGATACGCAGTATTTT. Amino acids: CASRSYRGFDTDTQYF. The full variable domain, completed using reference TRBV7-9 and TRBJ2-3, is DTGVSQNPRHKITKRGQNVTFRCDPISEHNRLYWYRQTLGQGPEFLTYFQNEAQLEKSRLLSDRFSAERPKGSFSTLEIQRTEQGDSAMYLCASRSYRGFDTDTQYFGPGTRLTVL.

The chain links TRBV5-1 to TRBJ1-1; unclear D gene. The germline V gene has CDR1 SGHRS and CDR2 YFSETQ. The CDR3 totals 13 residues. With 6 bases removed from V and 0 bases from J, the gap between germline ends came to 9 bases. CDR3 amino acids: CASNGQMNTEAFF. CDR3 DNA: TGCGCCAGCAATGGGCAGATGAACACTGAAGCTTTCTTT.

The chain uses TRBV28 and TRBJ1-5; weak D call: TRBD1 (5 bases). CDR1 is MDHEN, CDR2 SYDVKM, per germline. With 1 base removed from V and 4 bases from J, the gap between germline ends came to 20 bases. This CDR3 is 18 amino acids long. CDR3 nucleotides: TGTGCCAGCAGTTTATCTGGTGTGGGGGGGGTCCTTAATCAGCCCCAGCATTTT. Its translation: CASSLSGVGGVLNQPQHF. The variable domain in full, with the rest retrieved from reference TRBV28 and TRBJ1-5, is DVKVTQSSRYLVKRTGEKVFLECVQDMDHENMFWYRQDPGLGLRLIYFSYDVKMKEKGDIPEGYSVSREKKERFSLILESASTNQTSMYLCASSLSGVGGVLNQPQHFGDGTRLSIL.

The CDR3 reads CASSPPNTEAFF. As DNA, the CDR3 is TGTGCCAGCTCACCCCCGAACACTGAAGCTTTCTTT. The genes are TRBV18 and TRBJ1-1; D is unclear. This CDR3 has 12 amino acids. Trimming took off 3 bases at V and 1 base at J, with 3 bases between the two ends. Per the germline V gene, CDR1 is KGHSH and CDR2 is LQKENI.

The chain joins TRBV10-2 to TRBJ2-7; D tentatively fits TRBD1 or TRBD2 (5 bases each). The length of the CDR3 is 13 residues. Germline CDR1 and CDR2: WSHSY and SAAADI. V lost 10 bases and J lost 3, with 16 bases in between. CDR3 residues: CAIGIREDYEQYF. The CDR3 nucleotides are TGCGCCATCGGGATCAGGGAAGACTACGAGCAGTACTTC.

The DNA for the CDR3 is TGTGCCAGCAGCCCAATGAACACCGGGGAGCTGTTTTTT. It yields the protein CASSPMNTGELFF. The chain links TRBV14 to TRBJ2-2; D remains ambiguous. Looked up from germline, CDR1 is SGHDN and CDR2 is FVKESK. The CDR3 runs 13 residues. V was shortened by 4 bases and J by 1 base, with 4 bases between the two germline ends.

The chain is built from TRBV19 and TRBJ1-4; D uncertain. V lost 5 bases, J lost 7 bases, and 17 bases lay in between. Germline CDR1 reads LNHDA; CDR2 reads SQIVND (reference sequence). CDR3 length: 15 amino acids. The DNA for the CDR3 is TGTGCCAGTAGTTCTCGACACCTTCTTAGTGAAAAACTGTTTTTT. Amino acids: CASSSRHLLSEKLFF.

This clone turned up a few times. The chain carries TRBV5-6 and TRBJ2-1, with 11 bases that match TRBD1. This CDR3 has 17 residues. V trimming: 4 bases; J trimming: 7 bases; junction bases outside the gene matches: 13. The germline CDR1 and CDR2 sequences are SGHDT and YYEEEE. This chain's CDR3 is CASSGDRGSLLWNEQFF. DNA for the CDR3: TGTGCCAGCAGCGGGGACAGGGGGAGTCTTCTTTGGAATGAGCAGTTCTTC.

Only one count was recorded for this clone. The chain uses TRBV7-2 and TRBJ2-1, with TRBD2 matching 9 bases. Germline V CDR1 and CDR2: SGHTA, FQGNSA. Trimming removed 5 bases from V and 9 bases from J; junction bases left unmatched: 11. CDR3 length: 15 residues. The CDR3 protein is CASSNRLAEVGEQFF. CDR3 nucleotides: TGTGCCAGCAGCAACCGACTAGCGGAGGTAGGTGAGCAGTTCTTC.

This clone was counted a few times. This chain connects TRBV2 to TRBJ1-1; no reliable D call. This CDR3 region has 11 residues. Germline CDR1 is SNHLY and CDR2 is FYNNEI. The CDR3, as DNA: TGTGCAGGAGCGGTGGGCACTGAAGCTTTCTTT. Translating gives CAGAVGTEAFF.

The chain couples TRBV4-1 to TRBJ1-2, with 7 bases identical to TRBD1. Per the germline V gene, CDR1 is MGHRA and CDR2 is YSYEKL. The CDR3 runs to 14 residues. V was pared by 4 bases and J by 4 bases, with 6 bases of the junction left unmatched. Here the CDR3 reads CASSPARDSYGYTF. DNA for the CDR3: TGCGCCAGCAGCCCAGCCCGGGACAGCTATGGCTACACCTTC.